The 28 T cell receptor beta chains listed next were all sequenced from one sample in a study of cytomegalovirus exposure and HLA in healthy donors. The method was immunoSEQ multiplex PCR; TCRdb's version includes in-frame clones alone and lacks a portion of them. Seen here are around 150,000 clones, more than 70% observed once, and the top ten hold roughly 10%. Specimen: PBMCs. The receptors derive from a man aged 30 to 39 in good health and CMV-seropositive.

The chain couples TRBV2 to TRBJ2-7; D might be TRBD2 (5 bases). Germline V gene data show CDR1 as SNHLY and CDR2 as FYNNEI. The CDR3 runs to 15 residues. Trimming pared 6 bases from V and 3 bases from J, leaving 18 bases between. The CDR3 sequence: CASSPPSGASYEQYF. CDR3 bases: TGTGCCAGCAGCCCCCCCAGCGGTGCTAGCTACGAGCAGTACTTC.

The genes are TRBV11-2 and TRBJ2-7, with 7 bases lining up with TRBD2. V shed 0 bases and J 4 bases; nucleotides not matched to a gene: 9. Per the germline V gene, CDR1 is SGHAT and CDR2 is FQNNGV. This CDR3 spans 16 amino acids. This CDR3 is CASSLDGLAETYEQYF. CDR3 DNA: TGTGCCAGCAGCTTAGATGGCCTAGCGGAGACTTACGAGCAGTACTTC.

The chain uses TRBV9 and TRBJ1-2; possible D gene TRBD1, 5 bases. The V end was cut by 3 bases, the J end by 4 bases, with 13 bases between. Germline V gene sequence: CDR1 SGDLS, CDR2 YYNGEE. There are 14 residues in the CDR3. The CDR3 nucleotides are TGTGCCAGCAGCGCATCTGGGGGGGGCTATGGCTACACCTTC. Translation: CASSASGGGYGYTF.

The chain carries TRBV7-6 and TRBJ2-1; D is perhaps TRBD1 (5 bases). Trimming cost V 5 bases and J 9 bases, with 20 bases left between them. The CDR3 spans 15 residues. Per germline, CDR1 SGHVS and CDR2 FNYEAQ. The CDR3 nucleotides are TGTGCCAGCAGCCGCGCGGACAAAGCAGCGCGTGAGCAGTTCTTC. This sequence encodes CASSRADKAAREQFF.

Only a few counts were recorded for this clone. This chain uses TRBV13 with TRBJ1-6; 9 nucleotides line up with TRBD1. J was trimmed by 8 bases and V by 0 bases; bases with no gene match: 5. Germline V gene data show CDR1 as PRHDT and CDR2 as FYEKMQ (reference sequence). This CDR3 is built from 16 residues. CDR3 nucleotide sequence: TGTGCCAGCAGCTTAGGACCGGGACAGGGAGATTCACCCCTCCACTTT. Its protein product is CASSLGPGQGDSPLHF.

This clone is labeled large. The rearrangement joins TRBV15 to TRBJ2-7, with 7 bases fitting TRBD1. This CDR3 is built from 14 residues. The ends lost 5 bases at V and 2 bases at J; junction bases unmatched: 6. Germline V gene sequence: CDR1 LNHNV, CDR2 YYDKDF (reference sequence). CDR3: CATSSDRWPYEQYF. The CDR3 nucleotides read TGTGCCACCAGCTCGGACAGGTGGCCCTACGAGCAGTACTTC.

The rearrangement joins TRBV5-1 to TRBJ2-1; 8 positions agree with TRBD2. Germline V gene data show CDR1 as SGHRS and CDR2 as YFSETQ. The V and J ends lost 3 bases and 4 bases, in that order; junction bases with no gene match: 6. CDR3 length: 15 amino acids. Written as DNA, the CDR3 is TGCGCCAGCAGCTCAGGGACTAGACCGTACAATGAGCAGTTCTTC. This translates into CASSSGTRPYNEQFF.

The chain uses TRBV6-1 and TRBJ2-3, with D possibly matching TRBD2 (5 bases). There are 10 residues in the CDR3. Between the trimmed V and J ends, which lost 10 bases and 5 bases, there was a span of 7 bases. Germline lookup yields CDR1 MNHNS and CDR2 SASEGT. CDR3 nucleotides: TGTGCCACCCGGGAAGATACGCAGTATTTT. This translates into CATREDTQYF.

The table lists this clone with a few counts. This chain links TRBV29-1 with TRBJ2-7; 8 nucleotides agree with TRBD1. The CDR3 has 14 residues. V trimming: 6 bases; J trimming: 1 base; junction bases outside the gene matches: 8. Germline V lookup: CDR1 SQVTM, CDR2 ANQGSEA. The CDR3 loop reads CSVTDRGHSYEQYF. DNA for the CDR3: TGCAGCGTAACCGACAGGGGTCATTCCTACGAGCAGTACTTC.

The CDR3 loop is CASSVGASGRFTYEQYF. The CDR3 coding sequence is TGTGCCAGCAGCGTAGGGGCTAGCGGGAGATTCACCTACGAGCAGTACTTC. The gene calls are TRBV9 and TRBJ2-7; TRBD2 matches at 10 bases. The length of the CDR3 is 17 residues. V lost 0 bases and J lost 2; bases outside the gene matches: 8. Germline V gene data show CDR1 as SGDLS and CDR2 as YYNGEE. Full variable domain (outside the CDR3, taken from reference TRBV9 and TRBJ2-7): DSGVTQTPKHLITATGQRVTLRCSPRSGDLSVYWYQQSLDQGLQFLIQYYNGEERAKGNILERFSAQQFPDLHSELNLSSLELGDSALYFCASSVGASGRFTYEQYFGPGTRLTVT.

This chain uses TRBV9 with TRBJ2-3; D not certain. The V end lost 3 bases, the J end lost 6 bases, and 11 bases lay between the germline ends. This CDR3 is built from 13 residues. Germline V gene lookup returns CDR1 SGDLS and CDR2 YYNGEE. DNA of the CDR3: TGTGCCAGCAGCGCTCCCGGTTGGGATACGCAGTATTTT. Encoded protein: CASSAPGWDTQYF.

V gene TRBV6-1 combines with J gene TRBJ2-7; 9 bases align to TRBD2. CDR1 is MNHNS and CDR2 is SASEGT in the germline V gene. The CDR3 runs to 16 residues. V was clipped by 1 base and J by 3 bases; unmatched bases: 7. The CDR3 DNA reads TGTGCCAGCAGTGAAGGGGCTAGCGGGACGATCTACGAGCAGTACTTC. It is translated as CASSEGASGTIYEQYF.

The CDR3 DNA follows: TGTGCCAGCAGCTTAGAACGGTGGAACTATGGCTACACCTTC. It specifies CASSLERWNYGYTF. The chain recombines TRBV7-9 with TRBJ1-2; D gene ambiguous. Per the germline V gene, CDR1 is SEHNR and CDR2 is FQNEAQ (reference sequence). V was clipped by 1 base and J by 2 bases, with 8 bases between them. CDR3 length equals 14 residues.

The chain carries TRBV23-1 and TRBJ1-2; TRBD1 is a possible D gene (5 bases). TRBV23-1 is annotated as an ORF whose role is uncertain. Trimming took off 8 bases at V and 5 bases at J, with 9 bases between the two ends. CDR3 size: 11 residues. In nucleotides, the CDR3 is TGCGCCAGCTCTCACAGGTATGGCTACACCTTC. This gives the protein CASSHRYGYTF.

As to this clone: Other nucleotide sequences in the sample specify the same CDR3. The J gene is TRBJ2-1, the V gene TRBV7-2, with 12 bases aligning to TRBD2. Germline assignment: CDR1 SGHTA and CDR2 FQGNSA. The V segment lost 1 base and the J segment 6 bases; nucleotides outside the gene matches: 4. The CDR3 consists of 16 residues. Here the CDR3 DNA reads TGTGCCAGCAGCTTAGGGCTAGCGGGAGGGCCCAATGAGCAGTTCTTC. Amino acid sequence: CASSLGLAGGPNEQFF.

J is TRBJ2-7 and V is TRBV7-9; tentative D call: TRBD2 (5 bases). CDR1 is SEHNR, CDR2 FQNEAQ, per germline (reference sequence). The length of the CDR3 is 15 residues. V was shortened by 5 bases and J by 6 bases, with 20 bases between the two germline ends. The CDR3 DNA reads TGTGCCAGCAGCCCATTGGGAGCAGTAGCCCGCGAGCAGTACTTC. Encoded protein: CASSPLGAVAREQYF. Full variable domain (rest looked up from reference TRBV7-9 and TRBJ2-7): DTGVSQNPRHKITKRGQNVTFRCDPISEHNRLYWYRQTLGQGPEFLTYFQNEAQLEKSRLLSDRFSAERPKGSFSTLEIQRTEQGDSAMYLCASSPLGAVAREQYFGPGTRLTVT.

The chain carries TRBV5-6 and TRBJ1-5, with D possibly being TRBD1 (5 bases). CDR1 is SGHDT and CDR2 is YYEEEE in the germline V gene. The CDR3 covers 17 residues. Trimming took off 1 base at V and 0 bases at J, with 14 bases between the two ends. CDR3 bases: TGTGCCAGCAGCTTGCGGGGGGTTGGGTCTAGCAATCAGCCCCAGCATTTT. This sequence encodes CASSLRGVGSSNQPQHF.

The chain couples TRBV5-6 to TRBJ2-3; 11 bases agree with TRBD2. Germline CDR1 reads SGHDT; CDR2 reads YYEEEE. The CDR3 totals 15 residues. Trimming took 4 bases from V and 8 from J; bases not matched to a gene: 9. CDR3 coding DNA: TGTGCCAGCAGCCTACCGGGACTAGCGGCAGGTACGCAGTATTTT. It codes for CASSLPGLAAGTQYF.

The chain couples TRBV28 to TRBJ2-7; D is perhaps TRBD1 (6 bases). Germline CDR1 and CDR2: MDHEN and SYDVKM. V lost 5 bases and J 5 bases, leaving 10 bases between the germline ends. The CDR3 covers 12 residues. The CDR3 DNA sequence: TGTGCCAGCAGTACAGGGAGCCACGAGCAGTACTTC. Translated, it gives CASSTGSHEQYF.

The chain couples TRBV27 to TRBJ2-1; 10 bases align to TRBD2. This CDR3 region has 13 residues. Trimming at V came to 7 bases and at J to 9 bases, leaving 6 bases not matched to a gene. The germline gives CDR1 MNHEY, CDR2 SMNVEV (reference sequence). As DNA, the CDR3 is TGTGCCAGCAACAGCGGGAGGGGCTCTGAGCAGTTCTTC. Translated: CASNSGRGSEQFF.

The rearrangement joins TRBV30 to TRBJ2-7; D possibly corresponds to TRBD2 (6 bases). The germline V gene has CDR1 GTSNPN and CDR2 SVGIG (reference sequence). V lost 3 bases and J 0 bases, leaving 9 bases between the germline ends. This CDR3 is built from 13 residues. In DNA form, the CDR3 reads TGTGCCTGGAGCGGGGGTACCTCCTACGAGCAGTACTTC. It encodes CAWSGGTSYEQYF.

The chain uses TRBV6-1 and TRBJ1-1; tentatively, D is TRBD1 (5 bases). The CDR3 has 13 residues. Germline CDR1 MNHNS, CDR2 SASEGT. V lost 4 bases and J lost 1, with 7 bases in between. In DNA form, the CDR3 reads TGTGCCAGCAGTGTAACAGGGAACACTGAAGCTTTCTTT. Translated: CASSVTGNTEAFF.

This chain links TRBV7-6 with TRBJ2-7; D not certain. The CDR3 extends over 13 amino acids. The V and J ends lost 1 base and 2 bases respectively, with 6 bases between them. CDR1 is SGHVS and CDR2 is FNYEAQ in the germline V gene. The CDR3, as DNA: TGTGCCAGCAGCTTAGGAGTCCCCTACGAGCAGTACTTC. It is translated as CASSLGVPYEQYF. Full variable domain (remainder filled in from reference TRBV7-6 and TRBJ2-7): GAGVSQSPRYKVTKRGQDVALRCDPISGHVSLYWYRQALGQGPEFLTYFNYEAQQDKSGLPNDRFSAERPEGSISTLTIQRTEQRDSAMYRCASSLGVPYEQYFGPGTRLTVT.

This clone was found a few times. The V and J genes are TRBV19 and TRBJ1-1; 7 nucleotides align to TRBD1. V shed 8 bases and J 4 bases; nucleotides not matched to a gene: 16. The V gene's germline CDR1 is LNHDA and CDR2 SQIVND (reference sequence). This CDR3 contains 16 residues. The CDR3 is CASRNRAGGLGTEAFF. The CDR3 nucleotides are TGTGCCAGTCGGAACAGGGCAGGGGGTCTTGGCACTGAAGCTTTCTTT.

The V and J genes are TRBV6-1 and TRBJ1-1, with TRBD1 as a possible D gene (5 bases). This CDR3 region has 11 residues. The V gene's germline CDR1 is MNHNS and CDR2 SASEGT. With 3 bases removed from V and 13 bases from J, the gap between germline ends came to 12 bases. This CDR3 reads CASSDRGRRFF. CDR3 DNA sequence: TGTGCCAGCAGTGATAGGGGCCGCCGTTTCTTT.

The chain employs TRBV15 and TRBJ1-1; D is uncertain. CDR1 is LNHNV and CDR2 is YYDKDF in the germline V gene (reference sequence). V shed 0 bases and J shed 1 base, with 9 bases lying between them. The CDR3 spans 15 residues. Written as DNA, the CDR3 is TGTGCCACCAGCAGAGATCTGGGGAGGAACACTGAAGCTTTCTTT. Amino acid sequence: CATSRDLGRNTEAFF. The variable domain in full, with the rest retrieved from reference TRBV15 and TRBJ1-1, is DAMVIQNPRYQVTQFGKPVTLSCSQTLNHNVMYWYQQKSSQAPKLLFHYYDKDFNNEADTPDNFQSRRPNTSFCFLDIRSPGLGDTAMYLCATSRDLGRNTEAFFGQGTRLTVV.

V gene TRBV7-2 combines with J gene TRBJ2-1; D uncertain. Trimming stripped 1 base from V and 6 bases from J, with 10 bases between. This CDR3 is built from 14 residues. Germline CDR1 reads SGHTA; CDR2 reads FQGNSA. The CDR3 coding sequence is TGTGCCAGCAGCTTAGAGGATAGCAGCAATGAGCAGTTCTTC. It yields the protein CASSLEDSSNEQFF. Full variable domain (remainder filled in from reference TRBV7-2 and TRBJ2-1): GAGVSQSPSNKVTEKGKDVELRCDPISGHTALYWYRQSLGQGLEFLIYFQGNSAPDKSGLPSDRFSAERTGGSVSTLTIQRTQQEDSAVYLCASSLEDSSNEQFFGPGTRLTVL.

V is TRBV2 and J is TRBJ1-5; 8 nucleotides agree with TRBD1. CDR1 is SNHLY, CDR2 FYNNEI, per germline. CDR3 length: 15 residues. The V gene end was trimmed by 5 bases and the J gene end by 6 bases; junction bases not matched to a gene: 9. The CDR3 protein is CASSRDGQGSQPQHF. The CDR3 nucleotides read TGTGCCAGCAGTAGAGACGGACAGGGAAGTCAGCCCCAGCATTTT. The whole variable domain, filled in from reference TRBV2 and TRBJ1-5, reads EPEVTQTPSHQVTQMGQEVILRCVPISNHLYFYWYRQILGQKVEFLVSFYNNEISEKSEIFDDQFSVERPDGSNFTLKIRSTKLEDSAMYFCASSRDGQGSQPQHFGDGTRLSIL.